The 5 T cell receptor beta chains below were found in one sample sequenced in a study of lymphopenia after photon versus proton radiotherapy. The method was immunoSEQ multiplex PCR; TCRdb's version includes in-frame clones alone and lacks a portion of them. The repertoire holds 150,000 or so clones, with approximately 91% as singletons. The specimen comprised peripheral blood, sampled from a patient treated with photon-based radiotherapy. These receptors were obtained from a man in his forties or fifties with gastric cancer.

CDR3 sequence (DNA): TGTGCCAGCAGCTTGCACACGACTAGCGGGAGAGGGTACGAGCAGTACTTC. Its protein is CASSLHTTSGRGYEQYF. The chain has TRBV5-6 and TRBJ2-7; 12 nucleotides line up with TRBD2. Germline V gene data show CDR1 as SGHDT and CDR2 as YYEEEE. J gave up 4 bases and V 1 base, and 9 bases lay outside the gene matches. The length of the CDR3 is 17 residues.

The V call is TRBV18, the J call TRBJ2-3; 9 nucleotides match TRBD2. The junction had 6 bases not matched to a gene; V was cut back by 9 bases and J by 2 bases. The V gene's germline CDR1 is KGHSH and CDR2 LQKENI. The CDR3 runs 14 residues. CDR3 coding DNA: TGTGCCAGTCAGGCTAGCGGGGCCACAGATACGCAGTATTTT. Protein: CASQASGATDTQYF.

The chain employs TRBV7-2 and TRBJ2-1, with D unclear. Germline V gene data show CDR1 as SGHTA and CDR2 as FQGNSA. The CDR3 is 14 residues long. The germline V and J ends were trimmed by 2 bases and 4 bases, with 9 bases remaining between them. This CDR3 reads CASSLSPGYNEQFF. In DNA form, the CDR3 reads TGTGCCAGCAGCTTATCTCCCGGGTACAATGAGCAGTTCTTC.

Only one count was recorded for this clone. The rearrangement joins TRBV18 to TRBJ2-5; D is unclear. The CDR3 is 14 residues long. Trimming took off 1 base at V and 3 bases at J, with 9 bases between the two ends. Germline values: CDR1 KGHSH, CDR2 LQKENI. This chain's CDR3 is CASSPLSGEETQYF. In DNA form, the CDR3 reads TGTGCCAGCTCACCACTCTCGGGTGAAGAGACCCAGTACTTC.

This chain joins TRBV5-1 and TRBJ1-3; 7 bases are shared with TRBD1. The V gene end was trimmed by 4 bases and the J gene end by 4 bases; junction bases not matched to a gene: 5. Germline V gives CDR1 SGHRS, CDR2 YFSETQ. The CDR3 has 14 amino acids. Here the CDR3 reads CASSEGTVGNTIYF. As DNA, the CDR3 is TGCGCCAGCAGCGAAGGGACAGTCGGAAACACCATATATTTT.